This entry is about one TCR beta chain. How the authors handled the data: Cell counts per sample came from amplifying reference gene primers. Some clones are missing from TCRdb's copy, which holds only in-frame ones; the method was immunoSEQ multiplex PCR. V, J and clone size derive from that table, while D and trimming were established from the DNA sequence. The sample has roughly 390,000 clones, roughly 85% seen once; the top ten hold approximately 3.7%. Germline lookup yields CDR1 SGDLS and CDR2 YYNGEE. The CDR3 contains 14 residues. V dropped 4 bases and J dropped 8 bases, with 18 bases sitting between them. The sample comes from a study of blood T cell repertoires in COVID-19. For the study at large: Whether acute or convalescent, the COVID-19 samples came from the United States, Italy and Spain. T cells, B-cell-depleted T cells, or PBMCs provided the cDNA or gDNA that served as material.

This chain links TRBV9 with TRBJ1-2, with D possibly being TRBD1 (5 bases). The specimen was peripheral blood. This TCR was sampled from a woman aged 18-29 years with acute or convalescent COVID-19. CDR3 sequence: CASSREQGPGGYTF. CDR3 bases: TGTGCCAGCAGCCGGGAGCAGGGCCCGGGGGGCTACACCTTC.